Following are 22 T cell receptor beta chains from one sample sequenced in a study of blood T cell repertoires in COVID-19. Generated by immunoSEQ multiplex PCR, the TCRdb table keeps only in-frame clones and is missing some. The table includes about 160,000 clones, about nine tenths detected once. Input material: peripheral blood. These TCRs come from a man in his 60s with active or convalescent COVID-19.

This clone was picked up one time. The CDR3: CASSSRGVGAHTF. CDR3 DNA: TGTGCCAGCAGCTCCAGAGGGGTGGGGGCCCACACCTTC. The V gene is TRBV6-5, the J gene TRBJ1-2, with D perhaps TRBD1 (6 bases). Trimming removed 6 bases from V and 12 bases from J, with 20 bases in between. This CDR3 spans 13 amino acids. Germline loops: CDR1 MNHEY, CDR2 SVGAGI.

The V gene is TRBV5-1, the J gene TRBJ2-7, with 8 bases that match TRBD1. Germline V gene data show CDR1 as SGHRS and CDR2 as YFSETQ. The CDR3 covers 13 residues. V shed 4 bases, J shed 6 bases, and the junction held 6 bases outside the gene matches. CDR3 nucleotides: TGCGCCAGCAGCCCGGTGACAGGGGCCGAGCAGTACTTC. As protein: CASSPVTGAEQYF. The full variable domain, its missing parts supplied by reference TRBV5-1 and TRBJ2-7, is KAGVTQTPRYLIKTRGQQVTLSCSPISGHRSVSWYQQTPGQGLQFLFEYFSETQRNKGNFPGRFSGRQFSNSRSEMNVSTLELGDSALYLCASSPVTGAEQYFGPGTRLTVT.

The chain recombines TRBV7-2 with TRBJ1-6; D uncertain. This CDR3 spans 13 amino acids. The V gene's germline CDR1 is SGHTA and CDR2 FQGNSA. Trimming removed 6 bases from V and 10 bases from J, with 13 bases in between. CDR3 coding DNA: TGTGCCAGCAGTCCGAGGTTCTCCTCACCCCTCCACTTT. Amino acids: CASSPRFSSPLHF.

This clone appeared a single time. The chain links TRBV6-6 to TRBJ1-2; 11 bases fit TRBD1. V shed 2 bases, J shed 3 bases, and the junction held 2 bases outside the gene matches. The CDR3 is 15 amino acids. Per the germline V gene, CDR1 is MNHNY and CDR2 is SVGAGI (reference sequence). The CDR3 sequence is CASSYPGQGDYGYTF. CDR3 DNA sequence: TGTGCCAGCAGTTACCCGGGACAGGGGGACTATGGCTACACCTTC.

The CDR3 DNA reads as TGTGCCAGCTCACCTTCTTTGTCCTACGAGCAGTACTTC. Its translation is CASSPSLSYEQYF. V gene TRBV18 combines with J gene TRBJ2-7; D uncertain. The ends were cut back, 3 bases at V and 1 base at J, with 7 bases in the middle. The CDR3 spans 13 residues. Germline-derived CDR1 and CDR2 are KGHSH and LQKENI.

In its sample, this clone was seen a few times. The rearrangement links TRBV7-8 to TRBJ1-1; 7 nucleotides match TRBD1. The junction had 9 bases not matched to a gene; V was cut back by 7 bases and J by 4 bases. CDR3 length: 14 amino acids. Germline values: CDR1 SGHVS, CDR2 FQNEAQ. The CDR3 protein is CASNRQGLGTEAFF. In DNA form, the CDR3 reads TGTGCCAGCAACAGACAGGGTTTGGGCACTGAAGCTTTCTTT.

V usage is TRBV2 and J usage is TRBJ1-2; 12 bases align to TRBD1. V was clipped by 7 bases and J by 4 bases; unmatched bases: 7. The germline V gene encodes CDR1 SNHLY and CDR2 FYNNEI. The CDR3 spans 15 residues. CDR3 sequence reads: CASTGDRGHGYGYTF. The CDR3 coding sequence is TGTGCCAGCACAGGGGACAGGGGGCATGGCTATGGCTACACCTTC.

The chain joins TRBV28 to TRBJ2-1; D unclear. Germline V CDR1 and CDR2: MDHEN, SYDVKM. Trimming shortened V by 6 bases and J by 12 bases, and 21 bases separated the two germline ends. The CDR3 length is 14 residues. The CDR3 DNA reads TGTGCCAGCAGCCCTCAGGCAATCCTATCATGGCAGTTCTTC. It specifies CASSPQAILSWQFF.

The rearrangement links TRBV6-5 to TRBJ1-1; D remains unclear. This CDR3 is built from 13 residues. Germline CDR1 MNHEY, CDR2 SVGAGI. V lost 6 bases and J 2 bases, leaving 10 bases between the germline ends. The CDR3 region has the DNA TGTGCCAGCAGGGTCTCGGGAAACACTGAAGCTTTCTTT. Protein product: CASRVSGNTEAFF.

This chain joins TRBV19 and TRBJ1-1; no firm D call. The CDR3 extends over 15 amino acids. Trimming took 5 bases from V and 5 from J, leaving 18 bases between them. CDR1 and CDR2 from the germline V gene are LNHDA and SQIVND (reference sequence). CDR3 nucleotides: TGTGCCAGTAGTTCAAATAGGGCACCGGGGACTGAAGCTTTCTTT. It yields the protein CASSSNRAPGTEAFF.

The gene calls are TRBV7-9 and TRBJ1-5; 9 bases line up with TRBD1. V lost 1 base and J lost 7; bases outside the gene matches: 5. The germline CDR1 and CDR2 sequences are SEHNR and FQNEAQ (reference sequence). The CDR3 totals 15 residues. CDR3 protein: CASSLGDRGTQPQHF. CDR3 bases: TGTGCCAGCAGCTTAGGAGACAGGGGGACACAGCCCCAGCATTTT.

The V gene is TRBV5-6, the J gene TRBJ1-5, with 8 nucleotides matching TRBD1. This CDR3 is 15 amino acids long. The germline gives CDR1 SGHDT, CDR2 YYEEEE. Trimming removed 4 bases from V and 2 bases from J; junction bases left unmatched: 5. As DNA, the CDR3 is TGTGCCAGCAGCAAGGACAGGGTTGGCAATCAGCCCCAGCATTTT. Residues: CASSKDRVGNQPQHF.

The CDR3 DNA sequence: TGTGCCAGCAGTTGGGGGGGTACAGGGCTGCAGTACTTC. Its translation: CASSWGGTGLQYF. The chain couples TRBV12-3 or TRBV12-4 to TRBJ2-7; D is possibly TRBD2 (7 bases). The length of the CDR3 is 13 residues. V shed 4 bases and J shed 9 bases, with 16 bases lying between them.

The genes are TRBV2 and TRBJ2-3; 12 bases are a match to TRBD2. Unmatched junction bases numbered 7, after V lost 3 bases and J lost 0 bases. The CDR3 contains 18 residues. The V gene's germline CDR1 is SNHLY and CDR2 FYNNEI. The CDR3 nucleotides are TGTGCCAGCAGTGACAGGTTCCTAGCGGGAGGGAGCACAGATACGCAGTATTTT. Translating gives CASSDRFLAGGSTDTQYF.

The chain uses TRBV19 and TRBJ1-1; a weak D match, TRBD1 (5 bases). The CDR3 extends over 15 amino acids. Trimming left V 2 bases short and J 0 bases short, with 10 bases between. The germline V gene encodes CDR1 LNHDA and CDR2 SQIVND (reference sequence). The CDR3 sequence: CASSIQGGVNTEAFF. DNA for the CDR3: TGTGCCAGTAGTATACAGGGCGGAGTGAACACTGAAGCTTTCTTT.

This chain links TRBV10-1 with TRBJ2-3, with D tentatively TRBD2 (5 bases). The CDR3 has 14 amino acids. Germline V gives CDR1 WNHNN, CDR2 SYGVQD (reference sequence). V was trimmed by 5 bases and J by 3 bases, leaving 12 bases between them. DNA of the CDR3: TGCGCCAGCAGTAGCGGTACTAGGACAGATACGCAGTATTTT. Residues: CASSSGTRTDTQYF.

This rearrangement joins TRBV11-2 to TRBJ1-1, with D perhaps matching TRBD1 (5 bases). V lost 5 bases and J 2 bases, leaving 12 bases between the germline ends. Per germline, CDR1 SGHAT and CDR2 FQNNGV. The CDR3 is 14 amino acids. CDR3 coding DNA: TGTGCCAGCAGCCCAAGGGGCGAAAACACTGAAGCTTTCTTT. Protein: CASSPRGENTEAFF.

Note on this clone: Germline and junction disagree at one end, which may indicate a read error. The rearrangement uses TRBV7-2 and TRBJ2-7, with TRBD2 matching over 9 bases. There are 14 residues in the CDR3. Looked up from germline, CDR1 is SGHTA and CDR2 is FQGNSA. CDR3: CASSVAGATYEQYF. The CDR3 DNA follows: TGTGCCAGCAGCGTAGCGGGAGCGACCTACGAGCAGTACTTC.

In its sample, this clone was seen once. The V and J genes are TRBV5-1 and TRBJ2-7; D gene ambiguous. V lost 0 bases to trimming and J lost 6 bases, with 10 bases between them. The CDR3 is made up of 13 amino acids. Germline V gives CDR1 SGHRS, CDR2 YFSETQ. The CDR3 loop is CASSLDLHSEQYF. CDR3 bases: TGCGCCAGCAGCTTGGACCTACACAGCGAGCAGTACTTC.

CDR3 sequence: CASGGQGPTYEQYF. The CDR3 DNA reads as TGCGCCAGCGGGGGACAGGGGCCCACCTACGAGCAGTACTTC. The chain carries TRBV5-1 and TRBJ2-7, with 10 bases aligning to TRBD1. CDR1 is SGHRS and CDR2 is YFSETQ in the germline V gene. The CDR3 contains 14 residues. With 7 bases clipped from V and 2 bases from J, the junction kept 6 bases outside the gene matches.

The CDR3: CASASGTDSGNTIYF. The DNA of the CDR3 is TGTGCCAGCGCCTCCGGGACAGACTCTGGAAACACCATATATTTT. The chain uses TRBV7-6 and TRBJ1-3; TRBD1 matches at 7 bases. CDR1 and CDR2 from the germline V gene are SGHVS and FNYEAQ. The CDR3 extends over 15 amino acids. V lost 8 bases and J lost 0; bases outside the gene matches: 7.

The chain links TRBV3-1 (or the pseudogene TRBV3-2) to TRBJ2-1, with D perhaps TRBD1 (6 bases). This CDR3 has 16 residues. Germline assignment: CDR1 LGHDT and CDR2 YNNKEL (reference sequence). Trimming shortened V by 2 bases and J by 6 bases, and 17 bases separated the two germline ends. Here the CDR3 reads CASSQFGAVQGNEQFF. CDR3 in DNA: TGTGCCAGCAGCCAATTTGGGGCAGTACAGGGCAATGAGCAGTTCTTC.